This TCR beta chain emerged from a study of technical replicates of blood from several donors. The data were produced by immunoSEQ multiplex PCR, yet TCRdb's version contains in-frame clones alone and is incomplete. The sample holds about 12,000 clones, roughly 92% seen once. The V gene's germline CDR1 is SGHVS and CDR2 FQNEAQ. Trimming stripped 5 bases from V and 0 bases from J, with 10 bases between. This CDR3 comprises 14 residues. The sequencing input was PBMCs. The rearrangement uses TRBV7-8 and TRBJ2-5; perhaps TRBD1 as D (5 bases). This TCR derives from a human donor in good health. DNA for the CDR3: TGTGCCAGCAGCCCCCGACAGAACCAAGAGACCCAGTACTTC. It encodes CASSPRQNQETQYF.